This T cell receptor (beta chain) was recorded in a study of blood T cell repertoires in COVID-19. The wider study: Collection of acute and convalescent COVID-19 samples took place in the United States, Italy and Spain. Sources were T cells, B-cell-depleted T cells, or PBMCs; the material itself was cDNA or gDNA.

Per the authors' pipeline: Amplification with reference gene primers provided the estimates of nucleated cell counts. This table comes from immunoSEQ multiplex PCR, and its TCRdb copy is limited to in-frame clones, with some not included. Clonal size and the V and J genes are those of that table, whereas D and trimming came from the DNA. The sample carries about 70,000 clones, about 86% recorded once. V was clipped by 3 bases and J by 6 bases, with 12 bases between them. The CDR3 loop spans 14 amino acids. Germline CDR1 reads MNHNS; CDR2 reads SASEGT. The TCR sequence derives from a human donor in a cohort sampled during active COVID-19. This chain connects TRBV6-1 to TRBJ2-1, with TRBD1 as a possible D gene (6 bases). The sample consisted of peripheral blood. CDR3 DNA: TGTGCCAGCAGTGAGGGGGCTTTGGGCAATGAGCAGTTCTTC. This sequence encodes CASSEGALGNEQFF.